These 29 T cell receptor beta chains came from one sample sequenced in a study of blood T cell repertoires in COVID-19. The repertoire was sequenced with immunoSEQ multiplex PCR; TCRdb's copy has only in-frame clones and lacks some. The sample contains 100,000 or so clones, less than 85% of which appear only once. Sequences were obtained from peripheral blood. The source of these receptors is a woman in her 70s with active or convalescent COVID-19.

The V and J genes are TRBV28 and TRBJ2-7; D unresolved. This CDR3 spans 12 amino acids. From germline, CDR1 is MDHEN and CDR2 SYDVKM. The V end lost 3 bases, the J end lost 11 bases, and 14 bases lay between the germline ends. In DNA, the CDR3 is TGTGCCAGCAGTTTTGGTGCTGGGCGAGAGTACTTC. This sequence encodes CASSFGAGREYF.

V gene TRBV6-5 combines with J gene TRBJ2-7; TRBD2 might be the D (5 bases). This CDR3 contains 15 residues. Germline CDR1 is MNHEY and CDR2 is SVGAGI. V lost 4 bases and J lost 2, with 15 bases in between. The CDR3 sequence is CASSSRGLRAYEQYF. Written as DNA, the CDR3 is TGTGCCAGCAGTTCGCGAGGACTTCGGGCCTACGAGCAGTACTTC.

This chain's CDR3 is CASSSLGGHGTDTQYF. The CDR3 DNA sequence: TGTGCCAGCAGCTCACTCGGGGGGCATGGCACAGATACGCAGTATTTT. The chain has TRBV7-8 and TRBJ2-3; the D gene is possibly TRBD2 (7 bases). The V and J ends lost 4 bases and 1 base respectively, with 15 bases between them. CDR3 length equals 16 residues. CDR1 is SGHVS and CDR2 is FQNEAQ in the germline V gene.

V gene TRBV24-1 combines with J gene TRBJ2-5; 13 positions agree with TRBD2. The CDR3 loop spans 18 amino acids. Germline V lookup: CDR1 KGHDR, CDR2 SFDVKD. The V segment lost 2 bases and the J segment 4 bases; nucleotides outside the gene matches: 9. The CDR3 here is CATSDSAMTSGGRETQYF. CDR3 coding DNA: TGTGCCACCAGTGATTCCGCAATGACTAGCGGGGGGCGAGAGACCCAGTACTTC.

The chain links TRBV29-1 to TRBJ2-1; D is undetermined. There are 13 residues in the CDR3. V dropped 5 bases and J dropped 6 bases, with 14 bases sitting between them. Germline V lookup: CDR1 SQVTM, CDR2 ANQGSEA. CDR3 nucleotide sequence: TGCAGCGTTTCGGGTCGGATAGGCAATGAGCAGTTCTTC. Encoded protein: CSVSGRIGNEQFF.

The chain has TRBV9 and TRBJ1-2, with D unresolved. Germline V lookup: CDR1 SGDLS, CDR2 YYNGEE. This CDR3 is 14 amino acids long. V gave up 0 bases and J gave up 4 bases, with 10 bases separating them. The CDR3, as DNA: TGTGCCAGCAGCGTAGGCGGACTGAGCTATGGCTACACCTTC. This encodes CASSVGGLSYGYTF.

The rearrangement links TRBV9 to TRBJ1-6; no reliable D call. V was pared by 2 bases and J by 7 bases, with 10 bases between. In germline, CDR1 is SGDLS, CDR2 YYNGEE. This CDR3 spans 14 amino acids. CDR3 in amino acids: CASSVEGFNSPLHF. Written as DNA, the CDR3 is TGTGCCAGCAGCGTTGAGGGATTCAATTCACCCCTCCACTTT.

This chain joins TRBV28 and TRBJ1-2, with no clear D. V gave up 2 bases and J gave up 5 bases, with 15 bases separating them. CDR3 size: 15 residues. Per germline, CDR1 MDHEN and CDR2 SYDVKM. CDR3: CASSLPGALWYGYTF. The CDR3 nucleotides read TGTGCCAGCAGTTTACCAGGCGCCCTTTGGTATGGCTACACCTTC.

The chain employs TRBV5-1 and TRBJ1-1; tentatively, D is TRBD1 (5 bases). Germline V gene lookup returns CDR1 SGHRS and CDR2 YFSETQ. The CDR3 contains 14 residues. The germline V and J ends were trimmed by 3 bases and 6 bases, with 15 bases remaining between them. CDR3 DNA sequence: TGCGCCAGCAGCTCTATCGGCAGGGTGGCTGAAGCTTTCTTT. It specifies CASSSIGRVAEAFF.

This chain links TRBV27 with TRBJ1-2; TRBD1 matches 8 bases. The CDR3 length is 14 residues. V gave up 5 bases and J gave up 5 bases; unmatched junction bases: 7. Germline V gives CDR1 MNHEY, CDR2 SMNVEV (reference sequence). CDR3 sequence reads: CASSGQGTGYGYTF. CDR3 DNA: TGTGCCAGCAGTGGGCAAGGGACAGGATATGGCTACACCTTC.

V and J are TRBV3-1 (or the pseudogene TRBV3-2) and TRBJ1-2; TRBD1 agrees at 8 bases. Per germline, CDR1 LGHDT and CDR2 YNNKEL (reference sequence). The CDR3 length is 13 residues. V shed 1 base, J shed 7 bases, and the junction held 2 bases outside the gene matches. The CDR3 DNA reads TGTGCCAGCAGCCAAGGGACAGGGAGTGGCTACACCTTC. Protein: CASSQGTGSGYTF.

Notes on this clone: The same CDR3 also results from other DNA sequences found in this sample. The V and J genes are TRBV5-1 and TRBJ2-5, with 8 bases matching TRBD1. Losses at the gene ends were 2 bases for V and 5 bases for J; bases not matched to a gene: 2. The germline CDR1 and CDR2 sequences are SGHRS and YFSETQ. The CDR3 is 13 residues long. CDR3 loop: CASSLYRGETQYF. CDR3 bases: TGCGCCAGCAGCTTATACAGGGGGGAGACCCAGTACTTC.

The rearrangement uses TRBV19 and TRBJ1-6; the D gene is possibly TRBD1 (5 bases). Germline CDR1 LNHDA, CDR2 SQIVND (reference sequence). The CDR3 has 15 residues. Deletions cut 5 bases from V and 5 bases from J, with 13 bases between. The CDR3 region is CASSPRWGDNSPLHF. CDR3 nucleotides: TGTGCCAGTAGTCCCCGGTGGGGGGATAATTCACCCCTCCACTTT.

J is TRBJ2-1 and V is TRBV28, with 13 bases identical to TRBD2. The CDR3 has 15 amino acids. Trimming removed 2 bases from V and 5 bases from J; junction bases left unmatched: 0. CDR1 and CDR2 (germline): MDHEN, SYDVKM. CDR3 nucleotides: TGTGCCAGCAGTTTAGGGACTAGCGGGGACAATGAGCAGTTCTTC. Translation: CASSLGTSGDNEQFF.

This clone has just one count. The J gene is TRBJ2-2, the V gene TRBV28, with 9 bases lining up with TRBD2. Looked up from germline, CDR1 is MDHEN and CDR2 is SYDVKM. V lost 6 bases and J lost 3; bases outside the gene matches: 8. The CDR3 covers 16 residues. The CDR3 sequence is CASSRRLAGDTGELFF. The CDR3 nucleotides are TGTGCCAGCAGCAGGAGGTTAGCGGGAGACACCGGGGAGCTGTTTTTT.

The chain recombines TRBV29-1 with TRBJ2-3, with 7 bases lining up with TRBD2. CDR1 SQVTM and CDR2 ANQGSEA come from the germline V gene. This CDR3 has 13 residues. The J segment lost 5 bases and the V segment lost 8 bases, leaving 10 bases of the junction unmatched. CDR3: CSLKRGTLDTQYF. Here the CDR3 DNA reads TGCAGCCTAAAGCGGGGCACCCTAGATACGCAGTATTTT.

The rearrangement links TRBV4-3 to TRBJ2-3; 10 positions match TRBD2. This CDR3 has 17 residues. CDR1 and CDR2 from the germline V gene are LGHNA and YSLEER. V dropped 1 base and J dropped 3; count of bases not matched to a gene: 7. In nucleotides, the CDR3 is TGCGCCAGCAGCCAAGGCCCCCTAGCGGGGGTGACAGATACGCAGTATTTT. Translated: CASSQGPLAGVTDTQYF.

The V gene is TRBV6-5, the J gene TRBJ2-3; maybe TRBD2 (7 bases). Trimming removed 9 bases at V and 4 bases at J, with 17 bases between. CDR3 size: 14 residues. In germline, CDR1 is MNHEY, CDR2 SVGAGI. The CDR3 nucleotides are TGTGCCAGTGAGGGGGGGAGAAGGGCAGATACGCAGTATTTT. It specifies CASEGGRRADTQYF.

The rearrangement links TRBV24-1 to TRBJ1-5, with D hard to call. Germline loops: CDR1 KGHDR, CDR2 SFDVKD. The CDR3 is made up of 17 amino acids. V gave up 4 bases and J gave up 3 bases, with 18 bases separating them. The CDR3 DNA reads TGTGCCACCAGTGAGGGCAGATTTCCCTTTGACAATCAGCCCCAGCATTTT. Its protein is CATSEGRFPFDNQPQHF.

The V call is TRBV19, the J call TRBJ2-7; 9 positions match TRBD1. Germline-derived CDR1 and CDR2 are LNHDA and SQIVND (reference sequence). This CDR3 region has 14 residues. Germline trimming cut 4 bases from V and 3 bases from J; bases unmatched to any gene: 4. CDR3 DNA sequence: TGTGCCAGTAGTAGTGCGGGACAGGGCTACGAGCAGTACTTC. It yields the protein CASSSAGQGYEQYF.

V is TRBV27 and J is TRBJ2-3, with unresolved D. CDR1 and CDR2 from the germline V gene are MNHEY and SMNVEV (reference sequence). The V end was cut by 6 bases, the J end by 5 bases, with 15 bases between. The CDR3 extends over 14 amino acids. This CDR3 is CASSPTLTGDTQYF. CDR3 DNA: TGTGCCAGCAGCCCGACGCTAACGGGAGATACGCAGTATTTT.

The chain has TRBV4-3 and TRBJ2-2; 12 nucleotides match TRBD2. V lost 0 bases, J lost 6 bases, and 11 bases stayed unmatched. Per germline, CDR1 LGHNA and CDR2 YSLEER. The CDR3 consists of 19 residues. CDR3 protein: CASSQDLASGRAMPGELFF. CDR3 bases: TGCGCCAGCAGCCAAGATCTGGCTAGCGGGAGGGCTATGCCCGGGGAGCTGTTTTTT.

The rearrangement links TRBV7-8 to TRBJ2-1, with 13 bases lining up with TRBD2. The CDR3 runs 15 residues. With 5 bases clipped from V and 9 bases from J, the junction kept 7 bases outside the gene matches. The germline CDR1 and CDR2 sequences are SGHVS and FQNEAQ. The CDR3 sequence: CASSPGLAGVTEQFF. The CDR3 DNA sequence: TGTGCCAGCAGCCCAGGACTAGCGGGAGTGACTGAGCAGTTCTTC. The complete variable domain, with remaining parts taken from reference TRBV7-8 and TRBJ2-1, reads GAGVSQSPRYKVAKRGQDVALRCDPISGHVSLFWYQQALGQGPEFLTYFQNEAQLDKSGLPSDRFFAERPEGSVSTLKIQRTQQEDSAVYLCASSPGLAGVTEQFFGPGTRLTVL.

The V call is TRBV18, the J call TRBJ2-3, with D perhaps matching TRBD1 (6 bases). This CDR3 is 16 amino acids long. The V end lost 1 base, the J end lost 1 base, and 12 bases lay between the germline ends. The germline gives CDR1 KGHSH, CDR2 LQKENI. CDR3 residues: CASSPRAGTRTDTQYF. The CDR3 DNA follows: TGTGCCAGCTCACCACGTGCCGGGACACGCACAGATACGCAGTATTTT. The full variable domain, its missing parts supplied by reference TRBV18 and TRBJ2-3, is NAGVMQNPRHLVRRRGQEARLRCSPMKGHSHVYWYRQLPEEGLKFMVYLQKENIIDESGMPKERFSAEFPKEGPSILRIQQVVRGDSAAYFCASSPRAGTRTDTQYFGPGTRLTVL.

Only a few counts were recorded for this clone. The J gene is TRBJ1-4, the V gene TRBV6-5, with 9 bases matching TRBD1. The CDR3 is 15 residues long. Germline V lookup: CDR1 MNHEY, CDR2 SVGAGI. V trimming: 6 bases; J trimming: 7 bases; junction bases outside the gene matches: 9. The CDR3 DNA is TGTGCCAGCAGAAGACCGGGACAGGGCGTTGAAAAACTGTTTTTT. Its translation: CASRRPGQGVEKLFF.

This clone was seen a few times. The CDR3 coding sequence is TGTGCCAGCAGCCCGCAGGGTTTTGGTGAAAAACTGTTTTTT. This translates into CASSPQGFGEKLFF. The chain is built from TRBV7-9 and TRBJ1-4; D possibly corresponds to TRBD1 (5 bases). The germline V and J ends were trimmed by 5 bases and 7 bases, with 14 bases remaining between them. Germline V gene data show CDR1 as SEHNR and CDR2 as FQNEAQ (reference sequence). CDR3 size: 14 residues.

The J gene is TRBJ1-2, the V gene TRBV19; D gene ambiguous. CDR1 and CDR2 from the germline V gene are LNHDA and SQIVND (reference sequence). The V end lost 5 bases, the J end lost 8 bases, and 24 bases lay between the germline ends. The CDR3 is made up of 16 amino acids. CDR3 loop: CASSGRTSEGTWGYTF. CDR3 nucleotides: TGTGCCAGTAGTGGCCGGACGAGTGAGGGTACGTGGGGCTACACCTTC.

The chain links TRBV29-1 to TRBJ1-2; the D gene is possibly TRBD1 (5 bases). V was clipped by 4 bases and J by 8 bases, with 17 bases between them. The CDR3 covers 13 residues. Germline V gene lookup returns CDR1 SQVTM and CDR2 ANQGSEA. CDR3 coding DNA: TGCAGCGTTGGTTTCGGGCAGGGAAGGGGCTACACCTTC. Translation: CSVGFGQGRGYTF. The full variable domain, in which reference TRBV29-1 and TRBJ1-2 provide the parts outside the CDR3, is SAVISQKPSRDICQRGTSLTIQCQVDSQVTMMFWYRQQPGQSLTLIATANQGSEATYESGFVIDKFPISRPNLTFSTLTVSNMSPEDSSIYLCSVGFGQGRGYTFGSGTRLTVV.

There are a few counts of this clone. This chain joins TRBV5-1 and TRBJ2-5, with TRBD2 matching over 8 bases. CDR3 length equals 14 residues. Germline loops: CDR1 SGHRS, CDR2 YFSETQ. Germline trimming cut 4 bases from V and 3 bases from J; bases unmatched to any gene: 5. CDR3: CASSQRGNKETQYF. As DNA, the CDR3 is TGCGCCAGCAGCCAGCGGGGGAACAAAGAGACCCAGTACTTC.